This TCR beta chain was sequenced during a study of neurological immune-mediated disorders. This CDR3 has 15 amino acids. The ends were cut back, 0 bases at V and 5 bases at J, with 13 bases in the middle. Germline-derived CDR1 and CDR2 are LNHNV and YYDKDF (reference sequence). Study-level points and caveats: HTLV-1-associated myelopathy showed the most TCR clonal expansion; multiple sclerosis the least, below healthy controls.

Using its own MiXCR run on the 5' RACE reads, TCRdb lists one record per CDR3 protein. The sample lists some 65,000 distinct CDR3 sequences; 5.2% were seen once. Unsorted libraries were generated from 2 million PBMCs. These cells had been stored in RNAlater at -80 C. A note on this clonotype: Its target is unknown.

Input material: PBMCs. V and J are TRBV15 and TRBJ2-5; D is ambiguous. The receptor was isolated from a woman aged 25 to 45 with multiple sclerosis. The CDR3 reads CATSRDPAGWETQYF. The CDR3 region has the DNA TGTGCCACCAGCAGAGATCCCGCTGGATGGGAGACCCAGTACTTC.